The source of this T cell receptor beta chain is a study of shared clonotypes between healthy human individuals. General observations from the study: Unshared clonotypes carried lower generation probabilities than those common to all four donors. What naive subsets generally showed was a larger estimated richness than memory subsets showed. Depth of sequencing was expected to influence donor clonotype sharing.

Here immunoSEQ multiplex PCR was the method, and the copy in TCRdb shows in-frame clones only, minus some. The sample gives more than 2 million clones, roughly 95% of which show up once; 0.13% is in the top ten. On this clone: The antigen remains unidentified.

Trimming cost V 3 bases and J 1 base, with 13 bases left between them. In germline, CDR1 is KGHSH, CDR2 LQKENI. The CDR3 length is 17 residues. CD4+ cells were split into CD45RA+ naive and CD45RA-negative memory subsets. The chain combines TRBV18 with TRBJ1-6; D possibly corresponds to TRBD1 (5 bases). This TCR derives from a man younger than 30 in good health. The sample comprised naive CD4+ T cells sorted from blood. Subset denoted: CD45RA+ positively selected. Here the CDR3 reads CASSPDDSWSYNSPLHF. In DNA, the CDR3 is TGTGCCAGCTCACCGGACGACAGTTGGTCCTATAATTCACCCCTCCACTTT. Full variable domain (remainder filled in from reference TRBV18 and TRBJ1-6): NAGVMQNPRHLVRRRGQEARLRCSPMKGHSHVYWYRQLPEEGLKFMVYLQKENIIDESGMPKERFSAEFPKEGPSILRIQQVVRGDSAAYFCASSPDDSWSYNSPLHFGNGTRLTVT.